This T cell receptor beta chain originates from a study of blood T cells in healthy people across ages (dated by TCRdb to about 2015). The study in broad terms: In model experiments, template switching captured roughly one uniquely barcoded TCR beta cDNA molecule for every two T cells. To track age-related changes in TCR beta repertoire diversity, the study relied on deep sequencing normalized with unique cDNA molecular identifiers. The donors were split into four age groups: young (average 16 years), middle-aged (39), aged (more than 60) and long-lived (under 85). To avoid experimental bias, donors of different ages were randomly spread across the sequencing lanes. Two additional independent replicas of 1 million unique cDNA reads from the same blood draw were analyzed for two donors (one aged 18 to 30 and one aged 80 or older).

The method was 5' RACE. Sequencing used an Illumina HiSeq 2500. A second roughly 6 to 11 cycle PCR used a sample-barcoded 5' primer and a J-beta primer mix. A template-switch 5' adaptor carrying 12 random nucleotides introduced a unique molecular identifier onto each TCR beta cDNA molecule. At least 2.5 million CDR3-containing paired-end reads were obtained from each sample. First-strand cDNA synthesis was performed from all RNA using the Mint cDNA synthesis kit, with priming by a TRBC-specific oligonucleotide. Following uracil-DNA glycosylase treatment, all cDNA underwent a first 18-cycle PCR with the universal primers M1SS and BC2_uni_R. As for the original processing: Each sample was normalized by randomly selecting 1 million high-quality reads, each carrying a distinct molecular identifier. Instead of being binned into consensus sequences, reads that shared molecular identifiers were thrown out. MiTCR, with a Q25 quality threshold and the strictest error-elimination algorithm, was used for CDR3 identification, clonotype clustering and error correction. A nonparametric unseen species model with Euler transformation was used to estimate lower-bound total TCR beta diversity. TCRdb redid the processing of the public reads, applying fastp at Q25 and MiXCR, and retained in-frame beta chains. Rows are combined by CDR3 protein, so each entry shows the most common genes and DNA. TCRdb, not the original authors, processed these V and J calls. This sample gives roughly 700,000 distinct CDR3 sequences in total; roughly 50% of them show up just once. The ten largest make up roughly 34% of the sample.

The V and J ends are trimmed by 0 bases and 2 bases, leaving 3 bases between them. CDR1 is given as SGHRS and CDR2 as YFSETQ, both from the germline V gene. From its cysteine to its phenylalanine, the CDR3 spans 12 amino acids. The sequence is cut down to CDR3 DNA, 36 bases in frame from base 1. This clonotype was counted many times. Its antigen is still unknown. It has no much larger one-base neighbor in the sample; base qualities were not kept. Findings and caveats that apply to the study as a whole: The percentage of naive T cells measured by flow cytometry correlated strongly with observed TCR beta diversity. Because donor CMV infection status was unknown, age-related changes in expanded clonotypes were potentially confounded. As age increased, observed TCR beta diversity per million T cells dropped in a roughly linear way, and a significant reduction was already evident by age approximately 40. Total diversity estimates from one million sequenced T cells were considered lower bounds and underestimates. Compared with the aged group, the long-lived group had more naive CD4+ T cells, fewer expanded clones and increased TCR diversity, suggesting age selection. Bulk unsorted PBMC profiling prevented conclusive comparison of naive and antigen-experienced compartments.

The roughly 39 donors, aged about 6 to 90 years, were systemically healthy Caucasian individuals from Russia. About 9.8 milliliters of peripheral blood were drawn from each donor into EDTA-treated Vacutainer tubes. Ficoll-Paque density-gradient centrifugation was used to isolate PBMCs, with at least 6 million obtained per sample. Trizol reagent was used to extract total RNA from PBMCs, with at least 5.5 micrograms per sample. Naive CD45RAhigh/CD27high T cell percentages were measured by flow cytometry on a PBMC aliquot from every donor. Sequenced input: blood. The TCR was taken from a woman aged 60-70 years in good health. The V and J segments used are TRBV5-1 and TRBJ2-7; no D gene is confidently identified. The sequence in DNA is TGCGCCAGCAGCTTGGATACCTACGAGCAGTACTTC. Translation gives CASSLDTYEQYF.